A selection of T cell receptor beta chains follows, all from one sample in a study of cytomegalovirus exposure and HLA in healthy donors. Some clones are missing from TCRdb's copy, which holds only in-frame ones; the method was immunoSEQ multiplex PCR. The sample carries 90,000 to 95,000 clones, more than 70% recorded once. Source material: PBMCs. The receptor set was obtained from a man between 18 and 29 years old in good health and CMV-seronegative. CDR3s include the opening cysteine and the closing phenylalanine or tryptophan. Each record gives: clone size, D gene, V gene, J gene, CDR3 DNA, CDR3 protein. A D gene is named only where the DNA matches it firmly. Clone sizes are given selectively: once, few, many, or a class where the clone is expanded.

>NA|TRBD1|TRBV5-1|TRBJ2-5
TGCGCCAGCAGCTTGGACTACTCCGGGACAGGTGAGGAAGAGACCCAGTACTTC
CASSLDYSGTGEEETQYF
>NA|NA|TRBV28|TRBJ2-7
TGTGCCAGCACCGGGGGACCTTCCTCTAACGCCGCCTACGAGCAGTACTTC
CASTGGPSSNAAYEQYF
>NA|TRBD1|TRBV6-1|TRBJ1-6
TGTGCCAGCAGTGAAACGAGACAGGGAAATTCACCCCTCCACTTT
CASSETRQGNSPLHF
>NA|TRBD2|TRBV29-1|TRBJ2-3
TGCAGCGTTAAGAGCGGGGTGAGCACAGATACGCAGTATTTT
CSVKSGVSTDTQYF
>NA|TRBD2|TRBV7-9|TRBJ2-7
TGTGCCAGCAGCGATGGACTAGCGGCGGTGTCTGGGCAGTACTTC
CASSDGLAAVSGQYF
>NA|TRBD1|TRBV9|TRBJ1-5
TGTGCCAGCAGCGTGGGACAGCTGGATCAGCCCCAGCATTTT
CASSVGQLDQPQHF
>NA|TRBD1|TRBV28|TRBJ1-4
TGTGCCAGCAGAGAAGGGACAGTCAAAAAACTGTTTTTT
CASREGTVKKLFF
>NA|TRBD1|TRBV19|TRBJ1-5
TGTGCCAGTAGTATTCCGGGCAGCACAGGGGGCGGTCAGCCCCAGCATTTT
CASSIPGSTGGGQPQHF
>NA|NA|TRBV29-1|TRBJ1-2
TGCAGCGTTGAAACTGAGTGGCAGGGGAGTATGAACTATGGCTACACCTTC
CSVETEWQGSMNYGYTF
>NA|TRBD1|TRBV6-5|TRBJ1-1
TGTGCCAGCGGGGACAGTTTCGACACTGAAGCTTTCTTT
CASGDSFDTEAFF
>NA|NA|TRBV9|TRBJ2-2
TGTGCCAGCAGCAGGACATCGCTTTACACCGGGGAGCTGTTTTTT
CASSRTSLYTGELFF
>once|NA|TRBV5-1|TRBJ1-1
TGCGCCAGCAGCTCGAACATGAACACTGAAGCTTTCTTT
CASSSNMNTEAFF
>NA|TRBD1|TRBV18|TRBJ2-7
TGTGCCAGCTCACCACGTGTAGGCCCGCAGGGGGCGGATAGGTACGAGCAGTACTTC
CASSPRVGPQGADRYEQYF
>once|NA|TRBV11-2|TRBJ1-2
TGTGCCAGCAGCTATTCACAGGGCCCCTATGGCTACACCTTC
CASSYSQGPYGYTF
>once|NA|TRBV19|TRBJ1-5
TGTGCCAGTAGTATGCTAGTGGACAGTTCCTATAGCAATCAGCCCCAGCATTTT
CASSMLVDSSYSNQPQHF
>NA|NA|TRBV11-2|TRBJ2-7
TGTGCCAGCAGCTTAAACATGCAGGGCATAGCCTACGAGCAGTACTTC
CASSLNMQGIAYEQYF
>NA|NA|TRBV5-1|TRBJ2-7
TGCGCCAGCAGCACCGGTATCCTCTACGAGCAGTACTTC
CASSTGILYEQYF
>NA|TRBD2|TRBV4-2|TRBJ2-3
TGTGCCAGCAGCCAAGGAGGTAGCGGGGGACTTAGCACAGATACGCAGTATTTT
CASSQGGSGGLSTDTQYF
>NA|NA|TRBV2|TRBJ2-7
TGTGCCAGCAGCCTTAGTGAATTCTACGAGCAGTACTTC
CASSLSEFYEQYF
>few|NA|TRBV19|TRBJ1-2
TGTGCCAGTAGTATGGCAACAGGGACGGACTATGGCTACACCTTC
CASSMATGTDYGYTF
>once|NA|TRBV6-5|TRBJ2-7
TGTGCCAGCAGCTCCAGACAGGTTAAAGCCTACGAGCAGTACTTC
CASSSRQVKAYEQYF
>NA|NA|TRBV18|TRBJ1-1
TGTGCCAGCTCCTTCTCCGTGGGGGGAGCTTTCTTT
CASSFSVGGAFF